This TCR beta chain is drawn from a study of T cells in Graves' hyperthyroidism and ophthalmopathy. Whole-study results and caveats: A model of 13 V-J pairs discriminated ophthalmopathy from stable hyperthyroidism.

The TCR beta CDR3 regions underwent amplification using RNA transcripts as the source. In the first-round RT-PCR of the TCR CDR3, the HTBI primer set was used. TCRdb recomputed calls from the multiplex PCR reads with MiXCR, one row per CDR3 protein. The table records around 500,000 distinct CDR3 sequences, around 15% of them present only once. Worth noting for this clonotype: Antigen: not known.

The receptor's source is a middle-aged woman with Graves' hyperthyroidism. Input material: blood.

CDR3 region: CASSWSSAIQFYEQYF. The DNA for the CDR3 is TGCGCCAGCAGCTGGTCTAGCGCAATTCAATTCTACGAGCAGTACTTC. The J gene is TRBJ2-7, the V gene TRBV5-1; D possibly corresponds to TRBD2 (6 bases). The ends were cut back, 3 bases at V and 3 bases at J, with 19 bases in the middle. The CDR3 runs to 16 residues. Germline V gene data show CDR1 as SGHRS and CDR2 as YFSETQ. The complete variable domain, with remaining parts taken from reference TRBV5-1 and TRBJ2-7, reads KAGVTQTPRYLIKTRGQQVTLSCSPISGHRSVSWYQQTPGQGLQFLFEYFSETQRNKGNFPGRFSGRQFSNSRSEMNVSTLELGDSALYLCASSWSSAIQFYEQYFGPGTRLTVT.